These T cell receptor beta chains were read from a single sample in a study of T cell repertoires in cytomegalovirus infection. TCRdb reanalysed the reads using MiXCR and keeps one entry per CDR3 protein. The sample yields about 140,000 distinct CDR3 sequences, approximately 5.9% seen once. Material for sequencing was PBMCs. Receptors were obtained from a human donor in good health (CMV status not recorded). Some clones in this sample may be carry-over from other donors' samples. Both conserved end residues are part of each CDR3. The D gene is left open where the match is weak. Clone size, where shown, is once, few, many, or a class for clones that have expanded.

d_gene,abundance,v_gene,j_gene,CDR3aa,CDR3nt
TRBD1,many,TRBV7-3,TRBJ2-1,CASSLHRTGVSYNEQFF,TGTGCCAGCAGCTTACACAGGACAGGGGTCTCCTACAATGAGCAGTTCTTC
NA,many,TRBV4-1,TRBJ2-3,CASSQGPLDTQYF,TGCGCCAGCAGCCAAGGACCTTTGGATACGCAGTATTTT
NA,NA,TRBV7-2,TRBJ2-3,CSSSSLRGAIDTSYF,TGTTCCAGCAGCTCGCTGAGAGGGGCTATAGATACGTCGTATTTT
NA,many,TRBV7-8,TRBJ1-5,CASSLETRKAYSNQPQHF,TGTGCCAGCAGCTTAGAGACTCGGAAAGCTTATAGCAATCAGCCCCAGCATTTT
NA,many,TRBV7-2,TRBJ2-5,CASSPTLTETQYF,TGTGCCAGCAGCCCCACCCTAACAGAGACCCAGTACTTC
NA,many,TRBV11-1,TRBJ2-2,CASSSERRTGELFF,TGTGCCAGCAGCTCGGAGCGGCGCACCGGGGAGCTGTTTTTT
NA,many,TRBV7-2,TRBJ2-7,CASSLRQSSSYEQYF,TGTGCCAGCAGCTTACGTCAGAGTTCCTCCTACGAGCAGTACTTC
TRBD2,many,TRBV7-8,TRBJ2-7,CASSSSGLGFYEQYF,TGTGCCAGCAGCTCGTCCGGACTAGGGTTCTACGAGCAGTACTTC
NA,many,TRBV7-2,TRBJ2-3,CASRSGWVTAGQYF,TGTGCCAGCAGGTCCGGTTGGGTGACGGCGGGGCAGTATTTT
TRBD2,few,TRBV20-1,TRBJ2-3,CSADGLAGGPDTQYF,TGCAGTGCCGACGGACTAGCGGGGGGGCCAGATACGCAGTATTTT
NA,few,TRBV5-1,TRBJ1-1,CASSTVGGRTEAFF,TGCGCCAGCAGTACCGTCGGAGGGAGAACTGAAGCTTTCTTT
NA,few,TRBV29-1,TRBJ1-1,CSVRDGGKNTEAFF,TGCAGCGTCCGGGACGGAGGGAAGAACACTGAAGCTTTCTTT
NA,NA,TRBV6-6,TRBJ1-3,CASSPGGRARGNTIYF,TGTGCCAGCAGCCCCGGGGGCAGGGCGAGAGGAAACACCATATATTTT
NA,few,TRBV29-1,TRBJ1-1,CSVAAGLSLLHTEAFF,TGCAGCGTTGCGGCAGGCCTGTCCCTGTTACACACTGAAGCTTTCTTT